This T cell receptor beta chain was profiled in a study of T-cell memory formation after mild COVID-19. Amplification by 5'RACE using constant-segment primers produced TCR alpha and TCR beta cDNA libraries that carried sample barcodes and UMIs. TCRdb re-derived calls from the 5' RACE reads in MiXCR, one entry per CDR3 protein. The sample yields around 440,000 distinct CDR3 sequences, 18% seen once. V shed 5 bases and J shed 10 bases, with 15 bases lying between them. Germline CDR1 SGHVS, CDR2 FNYEAQ. The CDR3 spans 14 residues. This chain joins TRBV7-6 and TRBJ1-6; D is ambiguous. Sequencing was performed on PBMCs or a T cell subset sorted from them (not recorded which). This sequence originates from an adult woman who had mild COVID-19 (a few samples of this study predate the infection). Cell type and time point are not known. CDR3 in amino acids: CASSPLLERSPLHF. The CDR3 region has the DNA TGTGCCAGCAGCCCGTTACTAGAACGGTCACCCCTCCACTTT.